Given below is one T cell receptor beta chain in context. Its antigen is not yet known. No base qualities exist here, and no much larger clone lies one base off it. Participants in the prospective study were aged roughly 18 to 100 years, lived in approximately 26 United States geographic areas, and enrolled through a virtual design. Cohort assignment in the prospective study relied on participant-reported clinical history from a screening survey and a study questionnaire. ImmuneRACE Cohort 3 recovered participants were defined by two consecutive negative NP/OP PCR tests, healthcare professional clearance, or symptom resolution. In the prospective study, whole blood, serum and a nasopharyngeal or oropharyngeal swab were collected from each participant by mobile phlebotomists. Participants in the prospective study had the option to provide additional blood draws and questionnaires over a 2-month period. Prospective study blood samples were shipped either frozen or at room temperature before DNA extraction.

TCRbeta CDR3 regions were amplified from genomic DNA using the immunoSEQ Assay, a bias-controlled multiplex PCR. On the authors' methods: Nucleated cell counts per sample were estimated from amplification of reference gene primers within the assay. Sequence reads were collapsed and filtered to measure the absolute abundance of every unique TCRbeta CDR3 rearrangement. For each sample, productive Simpson clonality was calculated as the square root of Simpson's diversity index across productive rearrangements. TCRdb mirrors the immuneACCESS table, restricted to in-frame sequences. Some clones are absent from its copies; in checked studies, under half trace to an unresolved V gene, and the reason for the others is unknown. From that table come the V and J calls and clone size; the DNA was used to work out D and trimming. The table for this sample lists fewer than 250,000 clones; approximately 85% of them were counted only once. The leading ten clones occupy 2% to 2.5% of the sample.

V has 8 bases trimmed and J has 6 bases trimmed; junction bases matching no gene number 5. Looking up the germline V gene (reference sequence) yields CDR1 MNHEY and CDR2 SMNVEV. Inclusive of the bounding cysteine and phenylalanine, the CDR3 is 13 residues long. The entry retains the CDR3 DNA only, 39 bases that are in frame from base 1. The sample comes from a study of blood T cell repertoires in COVID-19 (TCRdb year 2020). Looking at the study overall: Samples covering the acute and convalescent phases of COVID-19 were provided by collaborators in the United States, Italy and Spain. The material from the prospective study consisted of cDNA or gDNA derived from T cells, B-cell-depleted T cells, or PBMCs. Subjects who had been exposed to COVID-19, were actively infected with it, or had recovered from it provided the deeply sampled blood TCRbeta repertoires that made up the dataset. The repertoires were released in a freely available public database intended as a resource for research on the immune response to SARS-CoV-2. The samples were drawn from two sources: the first 160 participants of the ongoing ImmuneRACE study, and 950 to 1,500 subjects contributed by 6 global collaborators. Nearly every sample came with metadata listing a de-identified subject ID, COVID-19 status, age in years and sex. Where HLA class I and class II types were available, the types were taken from metadata supplied by the sample provider, not from assay-based typing.

What the work shows at the level of the full study, not this receptor alone: The quantity of clinical and demographic metadata differed by source and by participant and was supplied without curation.

This chain joins TRBV27 to TRBJ2-2; 8 nucleotides in the junction match TRBD2. Sequencing used PBMCs or T cells enriched from blood (not recorded which). The clonotype originates from a woman between 50 and 59 years old who had recovered from COVID-19. The CDR3 reads CASSAGGPGELFF. Read as DNA, the sequence is TGTGCCAGCTCCGCGGGGGGCCCCGGGGAGCTGTTTTTT.